Listed below are T cell receptor beta chains from one sample, sequenced in a study of T cells in narcolepsy. Repertoires were generated with immunoSEQ multiplex PCR, while TCRdb's copy carries only in-frame clones and drops some. The data contain 13,000 or so clones, around nine tenths of them singletons. Sequenced sample: CD45RA- memory CD4+ T cells from PBMCs. Every receptor here comes from a human donor with narcolepsy. The CDR3 runs from the conserved cysteine through the conserved F or W. The order of the fields is D gene, clone size, V gene, J gene, CDR3 DNA, CDR3 protein. A D gene is named only where the DNA matches it firmly. Rows give clone size only sometimes, using once, few, many, or a class for an expanded clone.

D gene: NA; clone size: NA; V gene: TRBV2; J gene: TRBJ2-7; CDR3 DNA: TGTGCCAGCAATGGAGTGGGAGGAGCCCAAGCCGAGCAGTACTTC; CDR3 protein: CASNGVGGAQAEQYF
D gene: NA; clone size: NA; V gene: TRBV5-5; J gene: TRBJ1-2; CDR3 DNA: TGTGCCAGCAGCTCGTCCGGGACACCTTCTAGGGGATCTAACTATGGCTACACCTTC; CDR3 protein: CASSSSGTPSRGSNYGYTF
D gene: NA; clone size: NA; V gene: TRBV7-8; J gene: TRBJ1-1; CDR3 DNA: TGTGCCAGCGGGGGGGACGGTAACACTGAAGCTTTCTTT; CDR3 protein: CASGGDGNTEAFF
D gene: NA; clone size: once; V gene: TRBV5-1; J gene: TRBJ2-4; CDR3 DNA: TGCGCCAGCAGCTTGGCCGTCACAGGTCCCATGAGCAAAAACATTCAGTACTTC; CDR3 protein: CASSLAVTGPMSKNIQYF
D gene: NA; clone size: NA; V gene: TRBV6-1; J gene: TRBJ1-1; CDR3 DNA: TGTGCCAGCAGTGTGACAAGGAACACTGAAGCTTTCTTT; CDR3 protein: CASSVTRNTEAFF
D gene: TRBD2; clone size: NA; V gene: TRBV5-4; J gene: TRBJ2-5; CDR3 DNA: TGTGCCAGCAGCCAAGCGGGAGGAAGGGAGACCCAGTACTTC; CDR3 protein: CASSQAGGRETQYF
D gene: NA; clone size: NA; V gene: TRBV15; J gene: TRBJ2-7; CDR3 DNA: TGTGCCACCAGCAGAGACAAGGGGCCTACCTACGAGCAGTACTTC; CDR3 protein: CATSRDKGPTYEQYF
D gene: TRBD2; clone size: NA; V gene: TRBV6-4; J gene: TRBJ2-1; CDR3 DNA: TGTGCCAGCAGTGTCGAGGTTAGGGAGGGCAATGAGCAGTTCTTC; CDR3 protein: CASSVEVREGNEQFF
D gene: TRBD1; clone size: NA; V gene: TRBV6-5; J gene: TRBJ1-1; CDR3 DNA: TGTGCCAGCAGGCCAAAATTTAGGACAGGTTCCTCTTTCTTT; CDR3 protein: CASRPKFRTGSSFF
D gene: NA; clone size: NA; V gene: TRBV7-3; J gene: TRBJ2-5; CDR3 DNA: TGTGCCAGCAGCTTAAGTCGGCAGGAAGCGGGTCGGCAGTACTTC; CDR3 protein: CASSLSRQEAGRQYF
D gene: NA; clone size: NA; V gene: TRBV11-2; J gene: TRBJ1-1; CDR3 DNA: TGTGCCAGCAGCTTAGGGACAGTTGAAGCTTTCTTT; CDR3 protein: CASSLGTVEAFF
D gene: NA; clone size: NA; V gene: TRBV11-2; J gene: TRBJ2-7; CDR3 DNA: TGTGCCAGCAGCTCGACTAGGATGTACGAGCAGTACTTC; CDR3 protein: CASSSTRMYEQYF
D gene: TRBD2; clone size: NA; V gene: TRBV30; J gene: TRBJ2-2; CDR3 DNA: TGTGCCGGAGGCGGACTAGCGGGGCCCGAGAACACCGGGGAGCTGTTTTTT; CDR3 protein: CAGGGLAGPENTGELFF
D gene: NA; clone size: once; V gene: TRBV5-1; J gene: TRBJ1-2; CDR3 DNA: TGCGCCAGCAGCTTGGGATCAGGGGCCTATGGCTACACCTTC; CDR3 protein: CASSLGSGAYGYTF
D gene: NA; clone size: NA; V gene: TRBV10-3; J gene: TRBJ1-1; CDR3 DNA: TGTGCCATCAGTGAGTATGACACCTCTGAAGCTTTCTTT; CDR3 protein: CAISEYDTSEAFF
D gene: NA; clone size: NA; V gene: TRBV12-2; J gene: TRBJ2-5; CDR3 DNA: TGTGCAAGTCGCTTAAAAACTAGCGGGCAAGAGACCCAGTACTTC; CDR3 protein: CASRLKTSGQETQYF
D gene: NA; clone size: NA; V gene: TRBV7-9; J gene: TRBJ1-2; CDR3 DNA: TGTGCCAGCAGTTCAGGGCTTGGTGGCTACACCTTC; CDR3 protein: CASSSGLGGYTF
D gene: TRBD2; clone size: NA; V gene: TRBV6-5; J gene: TRBJ2-7; CDR3 DNA: TGTGCCAGCAGTTACGCTGGGACTAGCGGCTACGAGCAGTACTTC; CDR3 protein: CASSYAGTSGYEQYF
D gene: TRBD1; clone size: NA; V gene: TRBV6-5; J gene: TRBJ2-7; CDR3 DNA: TGTGCCAGCAGTGCCGACAGGGCGGGTGAGCAGTACTTC; CDR3 protein: CASSADRAGEQYF
D gene: TRBD1; clone size: NA; V gene: TRBV5-1; J gene: TRBJ1-1; CDR3 DNA: TGCGCCAGCAGCTTCAGGGGGGTTACTAACACTGAAGCTTTCTTT; CDR3 protein: CASSFRGVTNTEAFF
D gene: NA; clone size: NA; V gene: TRBV28; J gene: TRBJ2-7; CDR3 DNA: TGTGCCAGCAGACTACAGGGAACCTATGGCGAGCAGTACTTC; CDR3 protein: CASRLQGTYGEQYF
D gene: TRBD1; clone size: NA; V gene: TRBV5-1; J gene: TRBJ1-2; CDR3 DNA: TGCGCCAGCAGCTTAAGGGCTGGACAGGGCTATGGCTACACCTTC; CDR3 protein: CASSLRAGQGYGYTF
D gene: NA; clone size: NA; V gene: TRBV6-1; J gene: TRBJ2-1; CDR3 DNA: TGTGCCAGCAGTGATTCGCGGTTATACAATGAGCAGTTCTTC; CDR3 protein: CASSDSRLYNEQFF
D gene: NA; clone size: NA; V gene: TRBV5-1; J gene: TRBJ1-1; CDR3 DNA: TGCGCCAGCAGCTCAGAAATCACCCGATTGAACACTGAAGCTTTCTTT; CDR3 protein: CASSSEITRLNTEAFF
D gene: TRBD2; clone size: NA; V gene: TRBV6-1; J gene: TRBJ2-1; CDR3 DNA: TGTGCCAGCAGTGAATGGGCTAGCGGGAGTAGGTCCGGTGAGCAGTTCTTC; CDR3 protein: CASSEWASGSRSGEQFF
D gene: TRBD1; clone size: NA; V gene: TRBV29-1; J gene: TRBJ1-4; CDR3 DNA: TGCAGCGCCCGAGCGACAGGGGCTTTTGAAAAACTGTTTTTT; CDR3 protein: CSARATGAFEKLFF
D gene: TRBD1; clone size: once; V gene: TRBV5-6; J gene: TRBJ1-2; CDR3 DNA: TGTGCCAGCAGCCAGCCAATACAGGGGCTAGGCTATGGCTACACCTTC; CDR3 protein: CASSQPIQGLGYGYTF
D gene: NA; clone size: once; V gene: TRBV27; J gene: TRBJ2-5; CDR3 DNA: TGTGCCAGCAGTTTAGAAATCGGAGAGACCCAGTACTTC; CDR3 protein: CASSLEIGETQYF
D gene: NA; clone size: NA; V gene: TRBV11-1; J gene: TRBJ2-2; CDR3 DNA: TGTGCCAGCAGCTTAGGTTTGCGGGACACCGGGGAGCTGTTTTTT; CDR3 protein: CASSLGLRDTGELFF
D gene: TRBD2; clone size: once; V gene: TRBV7-9; J gene: TRBJ2-5; CDR3 DNA: TGTGCCAGCAGCTCGTGGACTAGCGGCCTTTTCCAAGAGACCCAGTACTTC; CDR3 protein: CASSSWTSGLFQETQYF
D gene: TRBD1; clone size: NA; V gene: TRBV5-8; J gene: TRBJ1-4; CDR3 DNA: TGTGCCAGCAGCTCGGGACAGGGTTGGGCAACTAATGAAAAACTGTTTTTT; CDR3 protein: CASSSGQGWATNEKLFF
D gene: NA; clone size: few; V gene: TRBV6-1; J gene: TRBJ2-1; CDR3 DNA: TGTGCCAGGAGGGCTCACGGGTTCTTC; CDR3 protein: CARRAHGFF
D gene: NA; clone size: NA; V gene: TRBV5-1; J gene: TRBJ2-7; CDR3 DNA: TGCGCCAGCAGCCTTGCCCCATCGACAGCTGGAGGGTACGAGCAGTACTTC; CDR3 protein: CASSLAPSTAGGYEQYF
D gene: TRBD2; clone size: once; V gene: TRBV5-6; J gene: TRBJ2-5; CDR3 DNA: TGTGCCAGCAGCTTGGGTGGGAGGGCCCAAGAGACCCAGTACTTC; CDR3 protein: CASSLGGRAQETQYF
D gene: NA; clone size: NA; V gene: TRBV5-6; J gene: TRBJ1-5; CDR3 DNA: TGTGCCAGCAGCCTACTGGGGGGGCCTAGCAATCAGCCCCAGCATTTT; CDR3 protein: CASSLLGGPSNQPQHF
D gene: TRBD2; clone size: once; V gene: TRBV30; J gene: TRBJ2-1; CDR3 DNA: TGTGCCTGGAGTGGCGGCGGGAGGGCCCGTGAGCAGTTCTTC; CDR3 protein: CAWSGGGRAREQFF
D gene: TRBD1; clone size: NA; V gene: TRBV5-1; J gene: TRBJ2-5; CDR3 DNA: TGCGCCAGCAGCTTGGGGGGAGACAGGGTAGGAGTGCAGACCCAGTACTTC; CDR3 protein: CASSLGGDRVGVQTQYF
D gene: NA; clone size: NA; V gene: TRBV18; J gene: TRBJ1-1; CDR3 DNA: TGTGCCAGCTCACCCGCAATCGGGGGGCAGAGCACTGAAGCTTTCTTT; CDR3 protein: CASSPAIGGQSTEAFF
D gene: NA; clone size: NA; V gene: TRBV19; J gene: TRBJ2-7; CDR3 DNA: TGTGCCAGTAGTTACGGGACTTACTCCTACGAGCAGTACTTC; CDR3 protein: CASSYGTYSYEQYF
D gene: NA; clone size: few; V gene: TRBV19; J gene: TRBJ1-2; CDR3 DNA: TGTGCCAGTAGTATAGTCCTGCGGAGTGGCTATGGCTACACCTTC; CDR3 protein: CASSIVLRSGYGYTF
D gene: NA; clone size: NA; V gene: TRBV7-3; J gene: TRBJ1-2; CDR3 DNA: TGTGCCAGCAGCCCCTCCGGGGGTTCCGCTGGCTACACCTTC; CDR3 protein: CASSPSGGSAGYTF
D gene: TRBD1; clone size: NA; V gene: TRBV14; J gene: TRBJ1-5; CDR3 DNA: TGTGCCAGCAGCCTCGGGGGACAGGCCAATCAGCCCCAGCATTTT; CDR3 protein: CASSLGGQANQPQHF
D gene: TRBD1; clone size: NA; V gene: TRBV19; J gene: TRBJ1-4; CDR3 DNA: TGTGCCAGTAGTCCCCAAGTGAGGCAGGGGGATGAAAAACTGTTTTTT; CDR3 protein: CASSPQVRQGDEKLFF
D gene: NA; clone size: NA; V gene: TRBV29-1; J gene: TRBJ1-5; CDR3 DNA: TGCAGCGTTGTCCCTGGGGCAGGGAATAGCAATCAGCCCCAGCATTTT; CDR3 protein: CSVVPGAGNSNQPQHF
D gene: NA; clone size: once; V gene: TRBV18; J gene: TRBJ2-7; CDR3 DNA: TGTGCCAGCTCACCACCGTCAACCTACGAGCAGTACTTC; CDR3 protein: CASSPPSTYEQYF
D gene: NA; clone size: once; V gene: TRBV2; J gene: TRBJ2-7; CDR3 DNA: TGTGCCCAAGTAGACGAGCAGTACTTC; CDR3 protein: CAQVDEQYF
D gene: TRBD1; clone size: once; V gene: TRBV6-5; J gene: TRBJ2-7; CDR3 DNA: TGTGCCAGCAGTTCCCCGAGAATCCTACAGGGGTACGAGCAGTACTTC; CDR3 protein: CASSSPRILQGYEQYF
D gene: NA; clone size: NA; V gene: TRBV9; J gene: TRBJ1-3; CDR3 DNA: TGTGCCAGCAGCACTCGGACCGGGGTAAGCGGAAACACCATATATTTT; CDR3 protein: CASSTRTGVSGNTIYF
D gene: TRBD1; clone size: NA; V gene: TRBV27; J gene: TRBJ2-7; CDR3 DNA: TGTGCCAGCAGGCGTTCCCGGGACAGGGACGAGCAGTACTTC; CDR3 protein: CASRRSRDRDEQYF
D gene: NA; clone size: NA; V gene: TRBV5-6; J gene: TRBJ1-2; CDR3 DNA: TGTGCCAGCAGCTTGCAAGCAACTTCAAACTATGGCTACACCTTC; CDR3 protein: CASSLQATSNYGYTF